This T cell receptor (beta chain) was recovered during a study of blood T cell repertoires in COVID-19. Looking at the study overall: Donors in the United States, Italy and Spain gave samples during acute or convalescent COVID-19. T cells, B-cell-depleted T cells, or PBMCs provided the cDNA or gDNA that served as material.

V was trimmed by 3 bases and J by 2 bases, leaving 11 bases between them. This CDR3 has 14 amino acids. CDR1 MNHEY and CDR2 SVGAGI come from the germline V gene. Original processing notes: Using reference gene primer amplification, nucleated cell counts were estimated. TCRdb's copy holds only in-frame clones and misses some; the assay was immunoSEQ multiplex PCR. V and J calls and clone size are copied from that table; D and trimming were computed from the DNA. This table holds 270,000 or so clones, approximately 86% found once. Material: peripheral blood. This sequence joins TRBV6-5 and TRBJ2-7; D gene ambiguous. The clonotype comes from a man in his forties or fifties with active or convalescent COVID-19. The CDR3 nucleotides are TGTGCCAGCAGTTATTCTCCGGTCACCTACGAGCAGTACTTC. It codes for CASSYSPVTYEQYF.